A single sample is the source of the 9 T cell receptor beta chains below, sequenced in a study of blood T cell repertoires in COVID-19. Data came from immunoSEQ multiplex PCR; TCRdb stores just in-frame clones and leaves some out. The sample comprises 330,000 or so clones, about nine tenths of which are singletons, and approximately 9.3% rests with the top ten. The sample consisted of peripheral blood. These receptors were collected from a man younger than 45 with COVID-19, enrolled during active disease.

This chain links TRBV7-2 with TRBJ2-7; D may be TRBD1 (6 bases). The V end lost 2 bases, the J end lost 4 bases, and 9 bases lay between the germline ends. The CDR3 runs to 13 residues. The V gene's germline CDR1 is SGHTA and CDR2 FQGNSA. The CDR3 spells CASSLQGTYEQYF. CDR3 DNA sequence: TGTGCCAGCAGCTTACAGGGGACGTACGAGCAGTACTTC.

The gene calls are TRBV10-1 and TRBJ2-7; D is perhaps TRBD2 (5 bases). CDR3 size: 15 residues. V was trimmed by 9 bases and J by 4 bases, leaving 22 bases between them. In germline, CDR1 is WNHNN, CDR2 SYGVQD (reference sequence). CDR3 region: CASTKTKSHRYEQYF. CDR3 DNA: TGCGCCAGTACTAAGACTAAATCGCATCGGTACGAGCAGTACTTC.

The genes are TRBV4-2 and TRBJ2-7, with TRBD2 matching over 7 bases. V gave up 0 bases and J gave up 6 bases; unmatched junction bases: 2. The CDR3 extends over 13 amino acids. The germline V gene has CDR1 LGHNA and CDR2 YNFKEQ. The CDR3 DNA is TGTGCCAGCAGCCAAGAGGGCGGGGGCGAGCAGTACTTC. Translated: CASSQEGGGEQYF.

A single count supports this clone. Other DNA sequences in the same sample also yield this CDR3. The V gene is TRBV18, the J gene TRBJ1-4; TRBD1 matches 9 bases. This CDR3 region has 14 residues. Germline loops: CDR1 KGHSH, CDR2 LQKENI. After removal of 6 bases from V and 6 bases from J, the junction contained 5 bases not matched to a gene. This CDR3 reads CASSPRTGDEKLFF. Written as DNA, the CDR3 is TGTGCCAGCTCGCCCCGGACAGGGGATGAAAAACTGTTTTTT.

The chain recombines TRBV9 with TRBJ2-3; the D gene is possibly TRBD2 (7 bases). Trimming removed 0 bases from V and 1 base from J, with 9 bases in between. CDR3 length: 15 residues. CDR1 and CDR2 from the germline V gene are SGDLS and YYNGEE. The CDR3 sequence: CASSVGGGGTDTQYF. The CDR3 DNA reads TGTGCCAGCAGCGTAGGAGGGGGGGGCACAGATACGCAGTATTTT.

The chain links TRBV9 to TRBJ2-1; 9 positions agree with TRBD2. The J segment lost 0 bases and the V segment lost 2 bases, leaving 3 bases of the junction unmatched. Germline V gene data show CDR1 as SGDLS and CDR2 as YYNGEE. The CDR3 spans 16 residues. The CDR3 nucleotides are TGTGCCAGCAGCGTCAGCGGGAGGAGCTCCTACAATGAGCAGTTCTTC. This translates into CASSVSGRSSYNEQFF. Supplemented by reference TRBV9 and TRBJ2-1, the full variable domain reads DSGVTQTPKHLITATGQRVTLRCSPRSGDLSVYWYQQSLDQGLQFLIQYYNGEERAKGNILERFSAQQFPDLHSELNLSSLELGDSALYFCASSVSGRSSYNEQFFGPGTRLTVL.

The CDR3 region has the DNA TGCGCCAGCAGCGCCGGACAGGGATCCTACGAGCAGTACTTC. Protein sequence: CASSAGQGSYEQYF. The chain employs TRBV5-1 and TRBJ2-7; the match to TRBD1 covers 8 bases. V gave up 4 bases and J gave up 1 base; unmatched junction bases: 4. The CDR3 contains 14 residues. Germline lookup yields CDR1 SGHRS and CDR2 YFSETQ. The full variable domain, rest sourced from reference TRBV5-1 and TRBJ2-7, is KAGVTQTPRYLIKTRGQQVTLSCSPISGHRSVSWYQQTPGQGLQFLFEYFSETQRNKGNFPGRFSGRQFSNSRSEMNVSTLELGDSALYLCASSAGQGSYEQYFGPGTRLTVT.

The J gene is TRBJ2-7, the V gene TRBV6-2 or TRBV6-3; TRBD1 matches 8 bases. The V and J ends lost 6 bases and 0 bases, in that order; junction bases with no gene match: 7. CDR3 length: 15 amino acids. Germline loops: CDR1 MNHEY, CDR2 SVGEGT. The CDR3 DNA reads TGTGCCAGCAGCCCCTGGGGGACAGGCTCCTACGAGCAGTACTTC. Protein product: CASSPWGTGSYEQYF.

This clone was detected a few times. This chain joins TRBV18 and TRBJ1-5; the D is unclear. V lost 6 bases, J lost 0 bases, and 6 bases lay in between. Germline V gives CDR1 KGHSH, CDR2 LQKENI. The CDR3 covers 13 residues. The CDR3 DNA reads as TGTGCCAGCTCGCGTGATAGCAATCAGCCCCAGCATTTT. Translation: CASSRDSNQPQHF. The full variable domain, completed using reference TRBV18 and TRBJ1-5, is NAGVMQNPRHLVRRRGQEARLRCSPMKGHSHVYWYRQLPEEGLKFMVYLQKENIIDESGMPKERFSAEFPKEGPSILRIQQVVRGDSAAYFCASSRDSNQPQHFGDGTRLSIL.